This entry lists 10 T cell receptor beta chains sequenced from one sample in a study of EBV T-cell therapy then PD-1 blockade in nasopharyngeal carcinoma. Treatment indicated: AdE1-LMPpoly-expanded autologous EBV-specific T-cell therapy followed by anti-PD-1 nivolumab. Assay: immunoSEQ multiplex PCR; the TCRdb copy retains only in-frame clones and omits some. The sample records fewer than 20,000 clones, approximately 88% being singletons. These receptors are not linked to any known antigen. The specimen comprised CD8+ T cells from blood, sampled between days 25 and 35 from a patient whose treatment included autologous EBV-specific T cells and nivolumab. The receptor source for this set is a man aged 40-55 years with nasopharyngeal carcinoma.

The table lists this clone with a few counts. The chain employs TRBV19 and TRBJ1-6, with D possibly matching TRBD1 (5 bases). Trimming removed 5 bases at V and 7 bases at J, with 18 bases between. CDR1 LNHDA and CDR2 SQIVND come from the germline V gene (reference sequence). This CDR3 has 16 residues. CDR3 sequence reads: CASSAPNRTPNSPLHF. The CDR3 nucleotides are TGTGCCAGTAGTGCCCCCAACCGGACACCGAATTCACCCCTCCACTTT.

This clone has only one observation. The chain's CDR3 is CASSYLYHGTDTQYF. Written as DNA, the CDR3 is TGTGCCAGCAGTTACCTCTACCATGGGACAGATACGCAGTATTTT. The V call is TRBV6-5, the J call TRBJ2-3; D unresolved. Between the trimmed V and J ends, which lost 2 bases and 3 bases, there was a span of 12 bases. There are 15 residues in the CDR3. Germline assignment: CDR1 MNHEY and CDR2 SVGAGI.

The rearrangement links TRBV5-4 to TRBJ2-1, with TRBD2 identical over 8 bases. Looked up from germline, CDR1 is SGHNT and CDR2 is YYREEE (reference sequence). This CDR3 has 14 amino acids. J lost 5 bases, V lost 5 bases, and 6 bases had no gene match. CDR3 residues: CASRDGGRNNEQFF. The CDR3 coding sequence is TGTGCCAGCAGGGACGGCGGGAGGAACAATGAGCAGTTCTTC. Using reference TRBV5-4 and TRBJ2-1 for the parts outside the CDR3, the full variable domain is ETGVTQSPTHLIKTRGQQVTLRCSSQSGHNTVSWYQQALGQGPQFIFQYYREEENGRGNFPPRFSGLQFPNYSSELNVNALELDDSALYLCASRDGGRNNEQFFGPGTRLTVL.

The chain recombines TRBV24-1 with TRBJ1-5; TRBD1 matches at 9 bases. From germline, CDR1 is KGHDR and CDR2 SFDVKD. The CDR3 loop spans 14 amino acids. Unmatched junction bases numbered 3, after V lost 4 bases and J lost 6 bases. Here the CDR3 DNA reads TGTGCCACCAGTGACCGGACAGGGGCTCAGCCCCAGCATTTT. Its translation is CATSDRTGAQPQHF.

The chain links TRBV7-6 to TRBJ2-5, with 8 bases fitting TRBD1. Germline V CDR1 and CDR2: SGHVS, FNYEAQ. The CDR3 runs 15 residues. The trim removed 5 bases at V and 2 bases at J, leaving 7 bases unmatched. CDR3 loop: CASSLDRGFQETQYF. The CDR3 DNA follows: TGTGCCAGCAGCCTCGACAGGGGATTTCAAGAGACCCAGTACTTC.

The V call is TRBV6-2 or TRBV6-3, the J call TRBJ1-1; TRBD1 matches 8 bases. The junction had 6 bases not matched to a gene; V was cut back by 5 bases and J by 4 bases. The CDR3 extends over 14 amino acids. Germline CDR1 MNHEY, CDR2 SVGEGT. In DNA, the CDR3 is TGTGCCAGCAGTACGACAGGGGAGGCCACTGAAGCTTTCTTT. Its protein product is CASSTTGEATEAFF.

V is TRBV4-1 and J is TRBJ2-6, with TRBD1 matching over 10 bases. Looked up from germline, CDR1 is MGHRA and CDR2 is YSYEKL. V was clipped by 3 bases and J by 3 bases; unmatched bases: 8. CDR3 length: 18 residues. CDR3 sequence (DNA): TGCGCCAGCAGCCAGGGCCGGGACAGGGGATATGGGGCCAACGTCCTGACTTTC. Translating it yields CASSQGRDRGYGANVLTF.

V and J are TRBV7-9 and TRBJ2-6; the D call may be TRBD1 or TRBD2 (5 bases each). The CDR3 is 19 residues long. Germline V gene sequence: CDR1 SEHNR, CDR2 FQNEAQ (reference sequence). Trimming shortened V by 4 bases and J by 4 bases, and 23 bases separated the two germline ends. The CDR3 here is CASSSPSRESRSGANVLTF. The CDR3 coding sequence is TGTGCCAGCAGCTCGCCATCCAGGGAGTCACGGTCCGGGGCCAACGTCCTGACTTTC.

The rearrangement joins TRBV4-2 to TRBJ2-1; tentative D call: TRBD2 (7 bases). The germline CDR1 and CDR2 sequences are LGHNA and YNFKEQ. This CDR3 spans 15 amino acids. V lost 4 bases and J lost 6, with 16 bases in between. The CDR3 coding sequence is TGTGCCAGCAGCCTCGTCGCGGGGGCCCTCAATGAGCAGTTCTTC. It yields the protein CASSLVAGALNEQFF.

This clone came up a few times. The genes are TRBV27 and TRBJ2-1, with 12 bases identical to TRBD2. Germline CDR1 is MNHEY and CDR2 is SMNVEV (reference sequence). The CDR3 is 16 amino acids. Trimming took 6 bases from V and 4 from J; bases not matched to a gene: 7. DNA of the CDR3: TGTGCCAGCAGCCCCATCGGGACTAGCGGGTACAATGAGCAGTTCTTC. It is translated as CASSPIGTSGYNEQFF.